The source of this T cell receptor beta chain is a study of cytomegalovirus exposure and HLA in healthy donors. PCR primers comprised 60 Vbeta and 13 Jbeta primers. The repertoire was sequenced with immunoSEQ multiplex PCR; TCRdb's copy has only in-frame clones and lacks some. The table lists approximately 120,000 clones, 74% of them singletons. Study observations and caveats: In the analysis, some V segments, TRBV6-2 and TRBV6-3 included, were excluded as indistinguishable. As was reported, the HLA-A and HLA-B alleles of most subjects were accurately predicted from TCR beta sequences.

V lost 1 base to trimming and J lost 4 bases; unmatched junction nucleotides: 3. This CDR3 contains 14 residues. Germline values: CDR1 SQVTM, CDR2 ANQGSEA. Comment on this clone: The antigen is unknown.

Sequencing was carried out using PBMCs. The chain is built from TRBV29-1 and TRBJ1-3; 8 bases match TRBD1. The receptor's source is a human donor in good health. CDR3 bases: TGCAGCGTTGAAGTGGACAGGGCCGGAAACACCATATATTTT. This gives the protein CSVEVDRAGNTIYF. Full variable domain (remainder filled in from reference TRBV29-1 and TRBJ1-3): SAVISQKPSRDICQRGTSLTIQCQVDSQVTMMFWYRQQPGQSLTLIATANQGSEATYESGFVIDKFPISRPNLTFSTLTVSNMSPEDSSIYLCSVEVDRAGNTIYFGEGSWLTVV.